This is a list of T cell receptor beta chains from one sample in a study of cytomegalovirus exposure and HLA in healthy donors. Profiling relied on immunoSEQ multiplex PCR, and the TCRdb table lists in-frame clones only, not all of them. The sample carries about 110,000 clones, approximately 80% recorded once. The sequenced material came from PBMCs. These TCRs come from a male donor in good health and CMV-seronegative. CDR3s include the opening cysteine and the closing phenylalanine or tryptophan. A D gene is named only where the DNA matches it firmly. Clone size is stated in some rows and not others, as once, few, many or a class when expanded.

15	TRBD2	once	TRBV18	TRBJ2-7	TGTGCCAGCTCACCACCGACTAGCGGGACCTACGAGCAGTACTTC	CASSPPTSGTYEQYF
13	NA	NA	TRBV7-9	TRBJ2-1	TGTGCCAGCAGCCGAAGACAGGTCGATGAGCAGTTCTTC	CASSRRQVDEQFF
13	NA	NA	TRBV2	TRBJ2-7	TGTGCCAGCAGTGCTTCAGTGGTCTACGAGCAGTACTTC	CASSASVVYEQYF
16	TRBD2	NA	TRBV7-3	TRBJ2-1	TGTGCCAGCAGCTTAACGTTGCGGGAGGTGGGCAATGAGCAGTTCTTC	CASSLTLREVGNEQFF
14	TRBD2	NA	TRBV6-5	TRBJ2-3	TGTGCCAGCAGGGGACTAGCGGAAACAGATACGCAGTATTTT	CASRGLAETDTQYF
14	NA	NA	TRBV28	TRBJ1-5	TGTGCCAGCAGTTTGGAGGGGAGCAATCAGCCCCAGCATTTT	CASSLEGSNQPQHF
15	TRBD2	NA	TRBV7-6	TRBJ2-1	TGTGCCAGCAGCCCGACTAGCGGGGCATACAATGAGCAGTTCTTC	CASSPTSGAYNEQFF
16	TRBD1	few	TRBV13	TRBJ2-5	TGTGCCAGCAGCTTCACCGGGACAGGGCGCCAAGAGACCCAGTACTTC	CASSFTGTGRQETQYF
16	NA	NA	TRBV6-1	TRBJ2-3	TGTGCCAGCAGTGCATACTCAACAGCCTTCACAGATACGCAGTATTTT	CASSAYSTAFTDTQYF
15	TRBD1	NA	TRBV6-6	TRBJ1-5	TGTGCCAGCAGTTACTTGGGACAGGGTGGCCAGCCCCAGCATTTT	CASSYLGQGGQPQHF
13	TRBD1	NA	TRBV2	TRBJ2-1	TGTGCCAGCAGGGGACAGCTTTACAATGAGCAGTTCTTC	CASRGQLYNEQFF
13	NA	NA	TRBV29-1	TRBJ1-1	TGCAGCGTGAACAGGATGATGAACACTGAAGCTTTCTTT	CSVNRMMNTEAFF
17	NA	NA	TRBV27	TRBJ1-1	TGTGCCAGCAGGAGATCTGCGGGGGCTGCGAGGAACACTGAAGCTTTCTTT	CASRRSAGAARNTEAFF
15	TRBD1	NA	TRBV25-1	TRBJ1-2	TGTGCCAGCAGTGAGAGGACAGGGGGCAACTATGGCTACACCTTC	CASSERTGGNYGYTF
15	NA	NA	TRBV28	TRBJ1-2	TGTGCCAGCAGTTTAGGGGCAGGGGCGGCCGGTGGCTACACCTTC	CASSLGAGAAGGYTF
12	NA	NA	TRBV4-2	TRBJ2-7	TGTGCCAGCAGTCGAGGGCTTTCCGGGCAGTACTTC	CASSRGLSGQYF
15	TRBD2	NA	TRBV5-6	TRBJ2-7	TGTGCCAGCAGACCCCAAACTAGCGGGGAGTACGAGCAGTACTTC	CASRPQTSGEYEQYF
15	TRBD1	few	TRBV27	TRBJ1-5	TGTGCCAGCAGGCCAGACAGGGGGCTCGATCAGCCCCAGCATTTT	CASRPDRGLDQPQHF
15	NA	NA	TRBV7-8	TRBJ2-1	TGTGCCAGCAGCATCGCGACCGGGGGAGTCGATGAGCAGTTCTTC	CASSIATGGVDEQFF
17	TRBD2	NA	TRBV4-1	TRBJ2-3	TGCGCCAGCAGCCAAGTCCGATTACTAGCGCACACAGATACGCAGTATTTT	CASSQVRLLAHTDTQYF
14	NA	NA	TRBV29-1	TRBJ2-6	TGCAGCGTTGGAGAGGCGGAAGGGGCCAACGTCCTGACTTTC	CSVGEAEGANVLTF
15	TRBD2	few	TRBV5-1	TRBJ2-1	TGCGCCAGCAGCACCGGGACTAGCGGGAGCAATGAGCAGTTCTTC	CASSTGTSGSNEQFF
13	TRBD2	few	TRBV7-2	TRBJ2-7	TGTGCCAGCAGCCTGGGACTAGCGGGCGAGCAGTACTTC	CASSLGLAGEQYF
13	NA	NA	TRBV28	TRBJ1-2	TGTGCCAGCAGTTTACCAGGAAACTATGGCTACACCTTC	CASSLPGNYGYTF
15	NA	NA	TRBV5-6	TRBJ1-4	TGTGCCAGCAGCTTGGCCGGAGGCTATAATGAAAAACTGTTTTTT	CASSLAGGYNEKLFF
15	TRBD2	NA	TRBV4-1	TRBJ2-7	TGCGCCAGCAGCGTGCGGGAGGCCGGGATTAGGGAGCAGTACTTC	CASSVREAGIREQYF
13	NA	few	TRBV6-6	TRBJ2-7	TGTGCCAGCAGTCCCGGACAATCCTACGAGCAGTACTTC	CASSPGQSYEQYF
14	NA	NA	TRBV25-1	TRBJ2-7	TGTGCCAGCAGTGATCCGAACGGAGTACTCGAGCAGTACTTC	CASSDPNGVLEQYF
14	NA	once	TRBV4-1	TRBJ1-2	TGCGCCAGCAGCCATGGCAGGGCTAACTATGGCTACACCTTC	CASSHGRANYGYTF
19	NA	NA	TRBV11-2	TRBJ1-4	TGTGCCAGCAGCTTAGAGGGCAGGGGATCGGTCGCAACTAATGAAAAACTGTTTTTT	CASSLEGRGSVATNEKLFF
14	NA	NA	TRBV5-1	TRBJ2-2	TGCGCCAGCAGCTTGGCCAGGAACACCGGGGAGCTGTTTTTT	CASSLARNTGELFF
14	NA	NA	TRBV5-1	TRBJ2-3	TGCGCCAGCAGCTTGGGAGACTCCACAGATACGCAGTATTTT	CASSLGDSTDTQYF
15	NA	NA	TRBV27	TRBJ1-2	TGTGCCAGCAGTTTAGGGGAGGGGGGTCTCTATGGCTACACCTTC	CASSLGEGGLYGYTF
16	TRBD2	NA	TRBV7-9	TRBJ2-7	TGTGCCAGCAGCCCCCTCTCGGGGGAGGGCCTTTACGAGCAGTACTTC	CASSPLSGEGLYEQYF
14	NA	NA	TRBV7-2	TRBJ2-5	TGTGCCAGCAGCCCCGGTACTCTAGTGAAGACCCAGTACTTC	CASSPGTLVKTQYF
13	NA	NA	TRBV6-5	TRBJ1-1	TGTGCCAGCAGCTTTCAGAAGAACACTGAAGCTTTCTTT	CASSFQKNTEAFF
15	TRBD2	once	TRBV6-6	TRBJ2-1	TGTGCCAGCAGTTACCTTGGTAGCGGGAGTCAGGAGCAGTTCTTC	CASSYLGSGSQEQFF
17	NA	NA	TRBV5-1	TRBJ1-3	TGCGCCAGCAGCTTGCGTGTCGGAGGAAGCTCTGGAAACACCATATATTTT	CASSLRVGGSSGNTIYF
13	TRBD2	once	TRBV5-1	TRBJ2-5	TGCGCCAGCAGCGGGGGACTAGCAGAGACCCAGTACTTC	CASSGGLAETQYF
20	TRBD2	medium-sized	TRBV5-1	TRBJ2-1	TGCGCCAGCAGCTTACCACCGGGACTAGCGGAGATACGCTCCTACAATGAGCAGTTCTTC	CASSLPPGLAEIRSYNEQFF
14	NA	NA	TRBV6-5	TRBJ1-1	TGTGCCAGCAGTTCGCACAGACAGGTAGATGAAGCTTTCTTT	CASSSHRQVDEAFF
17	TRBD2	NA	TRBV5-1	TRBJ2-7	TGCGCCAGCAGCCCAAGGACTAGCGGGATCAACTCCTACGAGCAGTACTTC	CASSPRTSGINSYEQYF
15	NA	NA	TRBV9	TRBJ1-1	TGTGCCAGCAGCGCCGACTACAGGGAGAACACTGAAGCTTTCTTT	CASSADYRENTEAFF
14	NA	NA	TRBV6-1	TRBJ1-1	TGTGCCAGCAGTGAATCAGGTCCGAACACTGAAGCTTTCTTT	CASSESGPNTEAFF
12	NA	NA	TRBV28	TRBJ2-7	TGTGCCAGCAGTTGGAGGGTCCACGAGCAGTACTTC	CASSWRVHEQYF
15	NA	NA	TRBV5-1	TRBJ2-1	TGCGCCAGCAGCTTGGGCGACAGGACTTACAATGAGCAGTTCTTC	CASSLGDRTYNEQFF
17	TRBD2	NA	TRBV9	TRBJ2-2	TGTGCCAGCAGCCCAGGTAGCGGGAGAGGAAACACCGGGGAGCTGTTTTTT	CASSPGSGRGNTGELFF
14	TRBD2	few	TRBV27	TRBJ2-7	TGTGCCAGCAGCTTACTAGCGGGAGACTACGAGCAGTACTTC	CASSLLAGDYEQYF
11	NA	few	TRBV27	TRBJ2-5	TGTGCCGTGGGAGACGAGGTGACCCAGTACTTC	CAVGDEVTQYF
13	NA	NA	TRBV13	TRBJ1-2	TGTGCCAGCAGCGCGAGTGGGGCCGGAGGCTACACCTTC	CASSASGAGGYTF
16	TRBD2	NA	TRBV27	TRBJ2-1	TGTGCCAGCAGTTTTAGCGGGAGGGTAGTTTACAATGAGCAGTTCTTC	CASSFSGRVVYNEQFF
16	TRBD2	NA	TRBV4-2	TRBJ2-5	TGTGCCAGCAGCCAAGAGTTCTCCGGGAGGGAGGAGACCCAGTACTTC	CASSQEFSGREETQYF
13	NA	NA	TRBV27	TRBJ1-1	TGTGCCAGCAGTTTCAGGGAGGACACTGAAGCTTTCTTT	CASSFREDTEAFF
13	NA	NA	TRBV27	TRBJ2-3	TGTGCCAGCAGTTTATCCGGGTTAGATACGCAGTATTTT	CASSLSGLDTQYF
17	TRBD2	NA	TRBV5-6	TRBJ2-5	TGTGCCAGCAGCGCACGGACTAGCGGGAGAAGGGTAGAGACCCAGTACTTC	CASSARTSGRRVETQYF